This TCR beta chain was obtained from a study of monozygotic twins with inflammatory bowel disease. The CDR3 extends over 15 amino acids. Germline CDR1 reads SGHRS; CDR2 reads YFSETQ. TCRdb reanalyzed the 5' RACE reads and collapses them to one entry per CDR3 protein, without DNA. Its clone listing holds 150,000 to 200,000 distinct CDR3 sequences. This receptor was identified in a human donor with ulcerative colitis or Crohn's disease, or a healthy co-twin of an affected twin (not recorded which). Source material: blood. V gene TRBV5-1 combines with J gene TRBJ1-4; the D gene TCRdb calls, TRBD1, cannot be checked with no DNA. The chain's CDR3 is CASSRGDRKDEKLFF.